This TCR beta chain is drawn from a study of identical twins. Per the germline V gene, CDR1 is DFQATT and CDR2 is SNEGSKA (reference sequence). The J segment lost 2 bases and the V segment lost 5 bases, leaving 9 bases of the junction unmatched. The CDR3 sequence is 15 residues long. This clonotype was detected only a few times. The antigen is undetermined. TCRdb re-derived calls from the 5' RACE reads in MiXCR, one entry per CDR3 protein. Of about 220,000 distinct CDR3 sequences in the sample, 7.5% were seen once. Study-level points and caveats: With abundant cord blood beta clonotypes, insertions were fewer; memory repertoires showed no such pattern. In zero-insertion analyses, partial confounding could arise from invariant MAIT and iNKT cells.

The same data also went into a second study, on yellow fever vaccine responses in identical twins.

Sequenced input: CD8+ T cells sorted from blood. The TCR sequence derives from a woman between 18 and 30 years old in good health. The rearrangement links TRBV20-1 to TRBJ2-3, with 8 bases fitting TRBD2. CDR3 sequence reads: CSAAGGGGHTDTQYF. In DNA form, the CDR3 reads TGCAGTGCTGCCGGGGGCGGGGGGCACACAGATACGCAGTATTTT.